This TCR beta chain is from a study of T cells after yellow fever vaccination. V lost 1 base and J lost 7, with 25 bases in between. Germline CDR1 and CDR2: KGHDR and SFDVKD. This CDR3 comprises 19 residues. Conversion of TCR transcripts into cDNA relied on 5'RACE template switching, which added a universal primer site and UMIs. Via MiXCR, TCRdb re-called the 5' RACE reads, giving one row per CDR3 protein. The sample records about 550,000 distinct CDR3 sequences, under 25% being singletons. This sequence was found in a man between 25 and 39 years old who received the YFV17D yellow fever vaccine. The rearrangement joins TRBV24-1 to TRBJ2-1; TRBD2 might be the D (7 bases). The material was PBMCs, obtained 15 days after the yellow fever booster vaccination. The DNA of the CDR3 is TGTGCCACCAGTGATTTCCCCCGGAGCGTGGGAGGGGGGCGGAATGAGCAGTTCTTC. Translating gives CATSDFPRSVGGGRNEQFF.